The sequence of this T cell receptor (beta chain) was determined in a study of blood T cell repertoires in COVID-19. Background on the study: Acute-phase and convalescent COVID-19 samples originated in the United States, Italy and Spain.

V lost 6 bases and J 1 base, leaving 12 bases between the germline ends. The CDR3 contains 15 residues. Germline V gene sequence: CDR1 MDHEN, CDR2 SYDVKM. This clone was picked up one time. Source study methods: Amplified reference gene primers provided the basis for estimating nucleated cell counts. Measured with immunoSEQ multiplex PCR; TCRdb has only the in-frame clones, and not every one. D and trimming were read from the DNA, whereas the V and J calls and clone size are those reported in that table. The profile covers about 210,000 clones, with roughly 87% appearing a single time and approximately 10% taken by the ten largest.

Sequenced material: PBMCs or T cells enriched from blood (not recorded which). The chain is built from TRBV28 and TRBJ2-2; perhaps TRBD2 as D (7 bases). The receptor comes from a man between 18 and 29 years old with acute COVID-19. The DNA of the CDR3 is TGTGCCAGCAGATCGGGGGGCTTGAACACCGGGGAGCTGTTTTTT. Its translation is CASRSGGLNTGELFF. The whole variable domain, remainder taken from reference TRBV28 and TRBJ2-2, is DVKVTQSSRYLVKRTGEKVFLECVQDMDHENMFWYRQDPGLGLRLIYFSYDVKMKEKGDIPEGYSVSREKKERFSLILESASTNQTSMYLCASRSGGLNTGELFFGEGSRLTVL.